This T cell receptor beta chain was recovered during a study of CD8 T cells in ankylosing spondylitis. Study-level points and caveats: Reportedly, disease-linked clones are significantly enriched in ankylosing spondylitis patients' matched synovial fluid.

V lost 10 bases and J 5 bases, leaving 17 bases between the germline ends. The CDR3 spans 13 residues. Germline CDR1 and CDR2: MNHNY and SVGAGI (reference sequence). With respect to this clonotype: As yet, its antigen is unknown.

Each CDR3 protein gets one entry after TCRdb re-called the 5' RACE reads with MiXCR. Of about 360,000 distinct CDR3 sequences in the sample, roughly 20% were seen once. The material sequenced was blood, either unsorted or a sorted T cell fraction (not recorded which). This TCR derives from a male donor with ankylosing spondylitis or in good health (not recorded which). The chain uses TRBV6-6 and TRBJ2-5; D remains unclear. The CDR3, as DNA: TGTGCCACCCACACTGAATCTTACGAGACCCAGTACTTC. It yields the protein CATHTESYETQYF.